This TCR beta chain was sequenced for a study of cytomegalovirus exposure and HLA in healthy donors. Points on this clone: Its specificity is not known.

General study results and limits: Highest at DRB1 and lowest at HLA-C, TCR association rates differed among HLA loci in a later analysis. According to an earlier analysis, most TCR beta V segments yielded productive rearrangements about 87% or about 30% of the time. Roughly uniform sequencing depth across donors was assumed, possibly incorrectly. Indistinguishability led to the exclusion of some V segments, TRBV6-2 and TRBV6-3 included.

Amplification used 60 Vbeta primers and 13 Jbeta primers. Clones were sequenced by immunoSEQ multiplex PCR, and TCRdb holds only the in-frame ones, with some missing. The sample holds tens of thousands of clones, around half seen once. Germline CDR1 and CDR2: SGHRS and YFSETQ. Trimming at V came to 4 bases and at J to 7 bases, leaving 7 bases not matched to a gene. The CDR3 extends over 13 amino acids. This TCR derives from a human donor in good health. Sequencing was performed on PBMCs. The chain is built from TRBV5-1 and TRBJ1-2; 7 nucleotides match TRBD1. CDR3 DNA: TGCGCCAGCAGCGTACAGGGGTTGCGTGGCTACACCTTC. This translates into CASSVQGLRGYTF.